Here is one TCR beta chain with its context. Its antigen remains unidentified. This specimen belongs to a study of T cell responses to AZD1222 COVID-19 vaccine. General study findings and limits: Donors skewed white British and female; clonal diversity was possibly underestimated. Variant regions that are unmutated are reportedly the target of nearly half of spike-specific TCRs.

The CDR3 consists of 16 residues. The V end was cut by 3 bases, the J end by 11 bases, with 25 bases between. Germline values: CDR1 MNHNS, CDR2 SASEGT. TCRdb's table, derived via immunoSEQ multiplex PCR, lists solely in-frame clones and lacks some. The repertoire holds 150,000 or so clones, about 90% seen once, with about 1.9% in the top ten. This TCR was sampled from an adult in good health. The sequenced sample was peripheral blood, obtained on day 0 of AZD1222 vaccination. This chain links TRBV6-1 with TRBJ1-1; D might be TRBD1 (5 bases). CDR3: CASSEGSRDFTRGAFF. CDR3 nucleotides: TGTGCCAGCAGTGAGGGGTCCCGGGACTTTACTCGGGGGGCTTTCTTT.